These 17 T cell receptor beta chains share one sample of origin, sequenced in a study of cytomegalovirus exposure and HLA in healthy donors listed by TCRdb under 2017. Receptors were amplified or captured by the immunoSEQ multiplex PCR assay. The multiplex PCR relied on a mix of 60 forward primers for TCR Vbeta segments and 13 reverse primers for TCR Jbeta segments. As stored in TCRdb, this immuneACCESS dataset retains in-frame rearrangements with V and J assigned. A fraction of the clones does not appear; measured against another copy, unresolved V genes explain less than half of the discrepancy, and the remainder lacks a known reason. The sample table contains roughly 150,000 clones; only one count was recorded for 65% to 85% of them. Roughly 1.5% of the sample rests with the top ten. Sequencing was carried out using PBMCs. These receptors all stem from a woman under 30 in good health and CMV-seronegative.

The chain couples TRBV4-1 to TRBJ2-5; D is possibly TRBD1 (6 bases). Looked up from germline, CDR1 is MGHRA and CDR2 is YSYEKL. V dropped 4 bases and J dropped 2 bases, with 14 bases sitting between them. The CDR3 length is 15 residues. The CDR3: CASSRSPQGQETQYF. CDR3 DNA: TGCGCCAGCAGCCGAAGCCCGCAGGGGCAAGAGACCCAGTACTTC.

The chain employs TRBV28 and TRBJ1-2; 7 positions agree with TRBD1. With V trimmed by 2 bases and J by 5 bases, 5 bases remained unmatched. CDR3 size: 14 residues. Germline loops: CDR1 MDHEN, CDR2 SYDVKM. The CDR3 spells CASSLLRGRYGYTF. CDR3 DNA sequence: TGTGCCAGCAGTTTACTCAGGGGGAGGTATGGCTACACCTTC.

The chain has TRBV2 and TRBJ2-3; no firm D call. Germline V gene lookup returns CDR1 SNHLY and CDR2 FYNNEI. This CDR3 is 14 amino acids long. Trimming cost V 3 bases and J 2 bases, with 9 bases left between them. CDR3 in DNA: TGTGCCAGCAGTGATTTTCAGGACACAGATACGCAGTATTTT. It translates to CASSDFQDTDTQYF. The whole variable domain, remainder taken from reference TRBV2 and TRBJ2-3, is EPEVTQTPSHQVTQMGQEVILRCVPISNHLYFYWYRQILGQKVEFLVSFYNNEISEKSEIFDDQFSVERPDGSNFTLKIRSTKLEDSAMYFCASSDFQDTDTQYFGPGTRLTVL.

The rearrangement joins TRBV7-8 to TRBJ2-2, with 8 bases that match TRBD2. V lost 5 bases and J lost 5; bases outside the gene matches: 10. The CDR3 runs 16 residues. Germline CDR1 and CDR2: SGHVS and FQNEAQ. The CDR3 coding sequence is TGTGCCAGCAGCCCCAGCGGGGGAAGAGGGACCGGGGAGCTGTTTTTT. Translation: CASSPSGGRGTGELFF.

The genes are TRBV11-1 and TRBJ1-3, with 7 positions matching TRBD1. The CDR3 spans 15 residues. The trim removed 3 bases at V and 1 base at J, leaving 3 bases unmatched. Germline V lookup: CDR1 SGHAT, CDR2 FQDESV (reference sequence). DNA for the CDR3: TGTGCCAGCAGCTTCGGCAGGGGGTCTGGAAACACCATATATTTT. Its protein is CASSFGRGSGNTIYF.

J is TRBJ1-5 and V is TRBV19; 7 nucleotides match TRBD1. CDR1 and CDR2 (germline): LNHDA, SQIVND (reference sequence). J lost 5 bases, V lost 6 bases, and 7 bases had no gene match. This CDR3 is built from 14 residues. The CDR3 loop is CASSSNRGDQPQHF. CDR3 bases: TGTGCCAGTAGCAGCAACAGGGGAGATCAGCCCCAGCATTTT.

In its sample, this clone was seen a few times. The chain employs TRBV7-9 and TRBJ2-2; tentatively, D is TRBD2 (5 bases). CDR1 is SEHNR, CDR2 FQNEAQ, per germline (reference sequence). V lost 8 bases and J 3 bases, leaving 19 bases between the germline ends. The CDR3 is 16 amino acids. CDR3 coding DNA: TGTGCCAGCCTCCTACTAGGGTTTTCAGACACCGGGGAGCTGTTTTTT. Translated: CASLLLGFSDTGELFF.

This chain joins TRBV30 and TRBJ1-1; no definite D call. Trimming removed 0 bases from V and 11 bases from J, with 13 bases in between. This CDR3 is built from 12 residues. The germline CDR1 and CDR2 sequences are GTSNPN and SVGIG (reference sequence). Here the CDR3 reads CAWSVGNSRAFF. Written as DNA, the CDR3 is TGTGCCTGGAGTGTTGGCAACTCCAGGGCTTTCTTT. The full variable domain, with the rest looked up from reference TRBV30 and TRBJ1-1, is SQTIHQWPATLVQPVGSPLSLECTVEGTSNPNLYWYRQAAGRGLQLLFYSVGIGQISSEVPQNLSASRPQDRQFILSSKKLLLSDSGFYLCAWSVGNSRAFFGQGTRLTVV.

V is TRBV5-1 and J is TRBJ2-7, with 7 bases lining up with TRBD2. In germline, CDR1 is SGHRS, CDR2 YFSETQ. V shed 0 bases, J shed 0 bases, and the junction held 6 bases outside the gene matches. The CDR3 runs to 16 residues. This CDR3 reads CASSLAGGGRSYEQYF. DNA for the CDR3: TGCGCCAGCAGCTTGGCGGGCGGGGGTCGCTCCTACGAGCAGTACTTC.

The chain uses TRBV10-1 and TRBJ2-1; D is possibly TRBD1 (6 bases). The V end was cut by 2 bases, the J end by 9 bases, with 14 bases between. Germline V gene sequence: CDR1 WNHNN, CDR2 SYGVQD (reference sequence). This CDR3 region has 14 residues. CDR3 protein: CASSERQGRFEQFF. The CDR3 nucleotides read TGCGCCAGCAGTGAGCGGCAGGGGCGGTTTGAGCAGTTCTTC.

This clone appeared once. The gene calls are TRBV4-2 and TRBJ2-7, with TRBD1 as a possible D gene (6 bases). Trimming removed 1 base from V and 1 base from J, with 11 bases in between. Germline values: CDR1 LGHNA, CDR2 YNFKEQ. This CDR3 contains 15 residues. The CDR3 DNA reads TGTGCCAGCAGCCAAGTGGGGGCGGCGTCCTACGAGCAGTACTTC. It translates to CASSQVGAASYEQYF.

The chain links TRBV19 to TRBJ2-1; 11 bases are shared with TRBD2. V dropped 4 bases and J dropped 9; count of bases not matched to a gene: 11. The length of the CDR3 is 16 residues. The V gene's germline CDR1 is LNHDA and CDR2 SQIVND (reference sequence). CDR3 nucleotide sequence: TGTGCCAGTAGTAGTAGCGGGGGGGCCAGGTACGGTGAGCAGTTCTTC. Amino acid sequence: CASSSSGGARYGEQFF. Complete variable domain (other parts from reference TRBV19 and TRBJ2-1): DGGITQSPKYLFRKEGQNVTLSCEQNLNHDAMYWYRQDPGQGLRLIYYSQIVNDFQKGDIAEGYSVSREKKESFPLTVTSAQKNPTAFYLCASSSSGGARYGEQFFGPGTRLTVL.

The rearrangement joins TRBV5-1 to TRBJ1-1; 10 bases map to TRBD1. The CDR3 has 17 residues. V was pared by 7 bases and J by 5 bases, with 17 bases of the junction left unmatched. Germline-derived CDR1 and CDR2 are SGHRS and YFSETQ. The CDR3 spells CASRERVGTGDLTEAFF. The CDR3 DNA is TGCGCCAGCCGAGAACGGGTGGGGACAGGGGATTTGACTGAAGCTTTCTTT.

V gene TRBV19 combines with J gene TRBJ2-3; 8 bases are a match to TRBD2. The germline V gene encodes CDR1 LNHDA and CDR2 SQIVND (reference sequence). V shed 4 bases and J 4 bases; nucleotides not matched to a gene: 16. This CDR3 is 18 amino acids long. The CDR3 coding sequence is TGTGCCAGTAGTACGCGCACCACCCAGCGGGGGTCCCCAGATACGCAGTATTTT. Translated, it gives CASSTRTTQRGSPDTQYF.

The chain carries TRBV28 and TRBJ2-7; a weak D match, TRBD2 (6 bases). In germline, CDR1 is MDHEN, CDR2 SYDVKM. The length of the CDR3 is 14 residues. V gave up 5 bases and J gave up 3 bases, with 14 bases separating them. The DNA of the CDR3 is TGTGCCAGCAGTCAAACCGGGACTCGCTACGAGCAGTACTTC. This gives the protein CASSQTGTRYEQYF.

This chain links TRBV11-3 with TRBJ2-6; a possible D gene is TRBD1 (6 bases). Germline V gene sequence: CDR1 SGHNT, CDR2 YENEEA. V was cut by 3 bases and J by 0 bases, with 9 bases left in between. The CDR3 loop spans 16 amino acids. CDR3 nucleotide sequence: TGTGCCAGCAGCTTTGGACAGTACTCTGGGGCCAACGTCCTGACTTTC. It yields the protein CASSFGQYSGANVLTF.

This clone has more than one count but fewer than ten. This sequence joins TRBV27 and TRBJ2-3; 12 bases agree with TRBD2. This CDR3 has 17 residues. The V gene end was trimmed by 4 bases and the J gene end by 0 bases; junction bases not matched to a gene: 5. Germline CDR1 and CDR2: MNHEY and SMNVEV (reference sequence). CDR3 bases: TGTGCCAGCAGTTGGGCTAGCGGGGGGGTTAGCACAGATACGCAGTATTTT. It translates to CASSWASGGVSTDTQYF.